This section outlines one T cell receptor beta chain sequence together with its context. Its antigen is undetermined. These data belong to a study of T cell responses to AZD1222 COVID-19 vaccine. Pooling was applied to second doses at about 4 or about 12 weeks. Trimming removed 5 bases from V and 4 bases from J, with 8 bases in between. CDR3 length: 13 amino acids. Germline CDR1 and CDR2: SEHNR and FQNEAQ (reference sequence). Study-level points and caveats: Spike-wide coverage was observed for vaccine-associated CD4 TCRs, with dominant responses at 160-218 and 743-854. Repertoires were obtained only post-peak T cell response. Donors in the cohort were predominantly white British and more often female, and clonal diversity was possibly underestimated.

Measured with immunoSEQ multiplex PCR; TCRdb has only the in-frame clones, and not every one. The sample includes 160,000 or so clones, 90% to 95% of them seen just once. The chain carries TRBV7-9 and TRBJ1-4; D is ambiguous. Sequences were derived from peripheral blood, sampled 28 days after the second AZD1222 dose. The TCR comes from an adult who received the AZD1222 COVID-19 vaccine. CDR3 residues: CASSVWGNEKLFF. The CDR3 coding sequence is TGTGCCAGCAGCGTTTGGGGTAATGAAAAACTGTTTTTT.